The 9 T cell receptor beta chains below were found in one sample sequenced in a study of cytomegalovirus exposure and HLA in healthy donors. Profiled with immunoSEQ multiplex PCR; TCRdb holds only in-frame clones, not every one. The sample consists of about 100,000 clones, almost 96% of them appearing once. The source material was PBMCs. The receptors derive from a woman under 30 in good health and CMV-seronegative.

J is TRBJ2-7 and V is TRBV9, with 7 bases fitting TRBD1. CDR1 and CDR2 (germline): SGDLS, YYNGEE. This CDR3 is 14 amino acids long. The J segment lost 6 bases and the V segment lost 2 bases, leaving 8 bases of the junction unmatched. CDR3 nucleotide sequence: TGTGCCAGCAGCGTGGACCCGACAGGGAGCGAGCAGTACTTC. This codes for CASSVDPTGSEQYF.

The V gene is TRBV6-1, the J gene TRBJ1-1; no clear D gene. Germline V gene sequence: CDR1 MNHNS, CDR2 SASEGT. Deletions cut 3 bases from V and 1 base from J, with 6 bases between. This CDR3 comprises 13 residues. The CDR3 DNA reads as TGTGCCAGCAGTGATCGACAGAACACTGAAGCTTTCTTT. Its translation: CASSDRQNTEAFF.

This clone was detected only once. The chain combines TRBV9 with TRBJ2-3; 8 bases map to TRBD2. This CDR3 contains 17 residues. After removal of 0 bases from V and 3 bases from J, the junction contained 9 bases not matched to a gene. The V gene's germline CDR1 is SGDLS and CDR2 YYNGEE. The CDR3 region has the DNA TGTGCCAGCAGCGTAGCGGGGGGGCGCCTTATGACAGATACGCAGTATTTT. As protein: CASSVAGGRLMTDTQYF. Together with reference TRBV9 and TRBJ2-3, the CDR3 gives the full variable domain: DSGVTQTPKHLITATGQRVTLRCSPRSGDLSVYWYQQSLDQGLQFLIQYYNGEERAKGNILERFSAQQFPDLHSELNLSSLELGDSALYFCASSVAGGRLMTDTQYFGPGTRLTVL.

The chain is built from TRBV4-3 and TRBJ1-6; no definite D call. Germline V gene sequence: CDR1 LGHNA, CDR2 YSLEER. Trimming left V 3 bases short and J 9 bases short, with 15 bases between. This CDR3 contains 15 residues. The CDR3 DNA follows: TGCGCCAGCAGCCAGGCCGGGAGCGGGAGTTCACCCCTCCACTTT. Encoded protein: CASSQAGSGSSPLHF.

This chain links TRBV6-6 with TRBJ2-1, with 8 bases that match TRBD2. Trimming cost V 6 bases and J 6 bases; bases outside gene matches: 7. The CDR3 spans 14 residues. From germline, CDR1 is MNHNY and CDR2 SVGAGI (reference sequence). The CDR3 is CASSTGLEGNEQFF. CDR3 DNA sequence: TGTGCCAGCAGCACGGGACTAGAGGGCAATGAGCAGTTCTTC.

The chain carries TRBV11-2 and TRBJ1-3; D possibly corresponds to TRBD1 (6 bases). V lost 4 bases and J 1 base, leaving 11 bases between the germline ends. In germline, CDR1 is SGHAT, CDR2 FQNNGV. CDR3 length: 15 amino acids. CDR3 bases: TGTGCCAGCAGCTACTACAGGGATTCTGGAAACACCATATATTTT. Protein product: CASSYYRDSGNTIYF. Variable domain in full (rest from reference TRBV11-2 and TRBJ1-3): EAGVAQSPRYKIIEKRQSVAFWCNPISGHATLYWYQQILGQGPKLLIQFQNNGVVDDSQLPKDRFSAERLKGVDSTLKIQPAKLEDSAVYLCASSYYRDSGNTIYFGEGSWLTVV.

The CDR3 is CASSDAWGWDYGYTF. The CDR3 DNA reads as TGCGCCAGCAGTGATGCGTGGGGCTGGGACTATGGCTACACCTTC. This sequence joins TRBV10-2 and TRBJ1-2; tentative D call: TRBD1 (5 bases). There are 15 residues in the CDR3. CDR1 WSHSY and CDR2 SAAADI come from the germline V gene. V lost 3 bases and J lost 3, with 14 bases in between.

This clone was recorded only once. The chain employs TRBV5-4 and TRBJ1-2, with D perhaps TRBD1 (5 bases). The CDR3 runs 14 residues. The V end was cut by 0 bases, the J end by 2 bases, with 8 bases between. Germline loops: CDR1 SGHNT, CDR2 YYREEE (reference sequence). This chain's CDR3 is CASSLDQGNYGYTF. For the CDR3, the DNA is TGTGCCAGCAGCTTGGACCAGGGAAACTATGGCTACACCTTC.

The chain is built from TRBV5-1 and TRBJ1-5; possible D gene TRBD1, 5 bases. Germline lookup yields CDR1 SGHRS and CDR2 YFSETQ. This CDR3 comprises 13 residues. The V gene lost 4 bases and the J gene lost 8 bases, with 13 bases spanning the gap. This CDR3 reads CASSLGGGKPQHF. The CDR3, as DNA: TGCGCCAGCAGCCTGGGGGGGGGTAAGCCCCAGCATTTT.